The clone carrying this T cell receptor (beta chain) was detected only a few times. Antigen specificity is unknown. PCR used 60 Vbeta primers and 13 Jbeta primers. TCRdb keeps only in-frame clones here, not all; method: immunoSEQ multiplex PCR. The data show roughly 120,000 clones, 55% to 65% seen once. The sample is drawn from a study of cytomegalovirus exposure and HLA in healthy donors. As for the study in general: HLA-typed donors contributed some 77 million unique TCRs, which were held in an early data release.

The CDR3 contains 14 residues. V shed 6 bases and J 5 bases; nucleotides not matched to a gene: 8. Germline V gene lookup returns CDR1 MDHEN and CDR2 SYDVKM. Study-wide results and caveats: A later analysis linked a missense DCLRE1C variant to TCR beta V- and J-gene trimming. Follow-up analysis found HLA locus-dependent TCR association rates, highest for DRB1 and lowest for HLA-C.

This TCR derives from a woman between 25 and 40 years old in good health and CMV-seronegative. This sequence joins TRBV28 and TRBJ1-1; TRBD1 matches at 8 bases. The sequenced sample was PBMCs. This CDR3 is CASSPTGGWTEAFF. The CDR3 DNA follows: TGTGCCAGCAGCCCCACAGGGGGGTGGACTGAAGCTTTCTTT.